These T cell receptor beta chains were read from a single sample in a study of CD8+ T cells in alopecia areata. Profiled with immunoSEQ multiplex PCR; TCRdb holds only in-frame clones, not every one. The sample contains about 200,000 clones, roughly two fifths of which appear only once. The sample here was CD4+ T cells sorted from blood, taken at approximately week 30, from a patient treated with tofacitinib. The receptors shown here come from a human donor with alopecia areata. CDR3s include the opening cysteine and the closing phenylalanine or tryptophan. A D gene is named only where the DNA matches it firmly. Clone size is stated in some rows and not others, as once, few, many or a class when expanded.

>TRBV4-1|-|20|TRBJ2-7|TRBD2
TGCGCCAGCAGCCCGGACAGGCAGCGACTAGCGGAGCAAAGCACCCACGAGCAGTACTTC
CASSPDRQRLAEQSTHEQYF
>TRBV15|few|12|TRBJ1-3|-
TGTGCCACCAGCAGAGATGGAGACACCATATATTTT
CATSRDGDTIYF
>TRBV7-9|-|13|TRBJ2-7|-
TGTGCCAGCAGCCCCCCCACAGAGTACGAGCAGTACTTC
CASSPPTEYEQYF
>TRBV6-5|-|14|TRBJ1-2|-
TGTGCCAGCAGCAGAACAGGTTTTAACTATGGCTACACCTTC
CASSRTGFNYGYTF
>TRBV6-6|-|14|TRBJ2-5|-
TGTGCCAGCAGTTACTTTGGGGGAGCGGAGACCCAGTACTTC
CASSYFGGAETQYF
>TRBV19|-|15|TRBJ2-6|-
TGTGCCAGTAGTATGCCGGGCTCTGGGGCCAACGTCCTGACTTTC
CASSMPGSGANVLTF
>TRBV20-1|-|11|TRBJ1-2|-
TGCAGTGCTCAAGGGTCTGATGGCTACACCTTC
CSAQGSDGYTF
>TRBV18|-|13|TRBJ2-5|TRBD1
TGTGCCAGCTCGGCACAGGGGGCAGAGACCCAGTACTTC
CASSAQGAETQYF
>TRBV10-3|-|12|TRBJ2-7|-
TGTGCCATCAGCCGCGTTTTGTACGAGCAGTACTTC
CAISRVLYEQYF
>TRBV4-1|few|14|TRBJ1-6|-
TGCGCCAGCAGCCAAACAGGGTCGGGTTCACCCCTCCACTTT
CASSQTGSGSPLHF
>TRBV9|once|15|TRBJ2-3|-
TGTGCCAGCAGCGTAGTTGGCGGCGACACAGATACGCAGTATTTT
CASSVVGGDTDTQYF
>TRBV11-3|-|13|TRBJ2-7|-
TGTGCCAGCAGCCCAGGACCAGGGAACGAGCAGTACTTC
CASSPGPGNEQYF
>TRBV7-9|-|17|TRBJ2-5|TRBD2
TGTGCCAGCAGCCCAAGACTAGCGGGGGACCTCCAAGAGACCCAGTACTTC
CASSPRLAGDLQETQYF
>TRBV5-1|-|14|TRBJ2-7|TRBD1
TGCGCCAGCAGCTTGGGGGACAGCTCCTACGAGCAGTACTTC
CASSLGDSSYEQYF
>TRBV29-1|once|15|TRBJ2-1|-
TGCAGCGCTCGAGCGGTTGATTACTCCTACAATGAGCAGTTCTTC
CSARAVDYSYNEQFF
>TRBV10-3|few|14|TRBJ2-3|-
TGTGCCATCAGTGTATCCGCGGGCACAGATACGCAGTATTTT
CAISVSAGTDTQYF
>TRBV7-9|-|15|TRBJ1-1|-
TGTGCCAGCAGCTCCACAGGAATCATGAACACTGAAGCTTTCTTT
CASSSTGIMNTEAFF
>TRBV7-9|few|14|TRBJ2-7|-
TGTGCCAGCAGCTCACATAGGGGGAGCTACGAGCAGTACTTC
CASSSHRGSYEQYF
>TRBV20-1|few|9|TRBJ2-7|-
TGCAGTGCAACCCTGGGGCAGTACTTC
CSATLGQYF
>TRBV2|few|16|TRBJ2-2|-
TGTGCCAGCAGTGACTACGGGGGGCCGAACACCGGGGAGCTGTTTTTT
CASSDYGGPNTGELFF
>TRBV9|-|14|TRBJ2-5|TRBD1
TGTGCCAGCAGCGTAGATATCAGGGGGGAGACCCAGTACTTC
CASSVDIRGETQYF
>TRBV7-6|many|15|TRBJ2-5|-
TGTGCCAGCACCTCGGCTGGGTTTTTGAGTGAGACCCAGTACTTC
CASTSAGFLSETQYF
>TRBV21-1|few|16|TRBJ1-6|-
TGTGCCAGGAACACGAGACAGCCCTCCTATAATTCACCCCTCCACTTT
CARNTRQPSYNSPLHF
>TRBV5-6|-|13|TRBJ1-4|-
TGTGCCAGCAGCAAAGGGATAAATGAAAAACTGTTTTTT
CASSKGINEKLFF
>TRBV18|few|13|TRBJ2-5|-
TGTGCCAGCTCACAAGGGGTACAAGAGACCCAGTACTTC
CASSQGVQETQYF
>TRBV6-5|-|15|TRBJ2-4|TRBD2
TGTGCCAGCAGTTACAGCGGGAACGGGAAAAACATTCAGTACTTC
CASSYSGNGKNIQYF
>TRBV9|-|16|TRBJ2-3|TRBD1
TGTGCCAGCAGCGTATACGACAGGGTGGGCTCAGATACGCAGTATTTT
CASSVYDRVGSDTQYF
>TRBV5-1|-|14|TRBJ2-7|-
TGCGCCAGCAGCTGGACAACGTCCAGCCACGAGCAGTACTTC
CASSWTTSSHEQYF
>TRBV28|few|14|TRBJ2-5|-
TGTGCCAGCAGTCACTTCAAAGCTGGCGAGACCCAGTACTTC
CASSHFKAGETQYF
>TRBV7-9|-|15|TRBJ1-1|-
TGTGCCAGCAGCCTTATAGGGGCGAAGGACACTGAAGCTTTCTTT
CASSLIGAKDTEAFF
>TRBV7-9|few|13|TRBJ1-1|-
TGTGCCAGCAGCTCGGGGGCAGGCAGAGAAGCTTTCTTT
CASSSGAGREAFF
>TRBV30|few|12|TRBJ2-1|-
TGTGCCTGGCGGACGGGTAACAATGAGCAGTTCTTC
CAWRTGNNEQFF
>TRBV5-1|-|16|TRBJ2-6|-
TGCGCCAGCAGCTTGGCCAAAGGGGCCGGGGCCAACGTCCTGACTTTC
CASSLAKGAGANVLTF
>TRBV30|few|14|TRBJ2-2|TRBD1
TGTGCCAGACGGACAGGCCCGAACACCGGGGAGCTGTTTTTT
CARRTGPNTGELFF
>TRBV14|-|15|TRBJ2-7|TRBD1
TGTGCCAGCAGCCGGGGACAGATTCCACCCTACGAGCAGTACTTC
CASSRGQIPPYEQYF